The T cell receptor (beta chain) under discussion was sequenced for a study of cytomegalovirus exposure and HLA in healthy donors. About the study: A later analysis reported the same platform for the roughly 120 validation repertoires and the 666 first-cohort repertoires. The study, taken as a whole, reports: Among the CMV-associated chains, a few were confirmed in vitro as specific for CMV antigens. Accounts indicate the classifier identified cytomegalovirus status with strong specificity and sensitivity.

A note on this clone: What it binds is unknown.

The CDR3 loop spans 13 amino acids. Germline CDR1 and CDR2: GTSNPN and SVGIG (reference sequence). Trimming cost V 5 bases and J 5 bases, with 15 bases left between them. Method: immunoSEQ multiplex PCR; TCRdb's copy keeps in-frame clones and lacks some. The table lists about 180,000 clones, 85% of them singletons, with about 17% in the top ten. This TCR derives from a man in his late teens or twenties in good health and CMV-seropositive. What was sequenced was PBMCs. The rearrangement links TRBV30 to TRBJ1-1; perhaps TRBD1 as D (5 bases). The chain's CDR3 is CAWSWYGGTEAFF. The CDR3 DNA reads TGTGCCTGGTCGTGGTACGGGGGGACTGAAGCTTTCTTT.